This T cell receptor beta chain was obtained from a study of Tregs in tolerant kidney transplant recipients. Only in-frame clones appear in the TCRdb table, and some are missing; sequencing was by immunoSEQ multiplex PCR. The sample has some 1,800 clones; roughly 40% are singletons. CDR1 and CDR2 from the germline V gene are SGHRS and YFSETQ. The CDR3 totals 17 residues. After removal of 2 bases from V and 2 bases from J, the junction contained 7 bases not matched to a gene. In this sample, this clone is large. Antigen specificity is unknown. V gene TRBV5-1 combines with J gene TRBJ2-5; 12 bases are a match to TRBD2. This receptor was taken from a human patient who received a combined kidney and bone marrow transplant. The graft donor may be the source of some T cells. Sequencing input: Tregs from blood cultured with allogeneic cells. The CDR3: CASSLIRGTSGQETQYF. CDR3 in DNA: TGCGCCAGCAGCTTAATTCGGGGGACTAGCGGGCAAGAGACCCAGTACTTC.